Listed below are T cell receptor beta chains from one sample, sequenced in a study of cytomegalovirus exposure and HLA in healthy donors. Sequencing used immunoSEQ multiplex PCR; TCRdb keeps in-frame clones, though not all of them. The sample has some 150,000 clones, about 94% seen once. Sequenced input: PBMCs. These receptors came from a man aged 18 to 29 in good health and CMV-seropositive. Each CDR3 is given with its conserved first and last residue. D genes are given only for firm matches. Size tells how often a clone was seen (once, few, many) or the class of an expanded clone, and some rows leave it out.

TRBJ2-2 TRBV28 . . CASSSPERANTGELFF TGTGCCAGCAGTTCCCCGGAGCGTGCGAACACCGGGGAGCTGTTTTTT
TRBJ2-5 TRBV9 . . CASSVDRRETQYF TGTGCCAGCAGCGTTGACAGGAGGGAGACCCAGTACTTC
TRBJ1-4 TRBV6-1 . TRBD1 CASILDRGNEKLFF TGTGCCAGCATTCTTGACAGGGGGAATGAAAAACTGTTTTTT
TRBJ2-7 TRBV2 . . CASSEGQIYEQYF TGTGCCAGCAGTGAGGGACAAATCTACGAGCAGTACTTC
TRBJ1-6 TRBV11-2 . TRBD1 CASSITGTGNSPLHF TGTGCCAGCAGCATAACCGGGACAGGGAATTCACCCCTCCACTTT
TRBJ2-2 TRBV27 . . CASSLGQGYTGELFF TGTGCCAGCAGTTTAGGGCAGGGTTACACCGGGGAGCTGTTTTTT
TRBJ2-1 TRBV2 . . CARRPSSQAEQFF TGTGCCAGAAGGCCTTCGTCACAGGCTGAGCAGTTCTTC
TRBJ2-5 TRBV9 . TRBD2 CASSGTSGRETQYF TGTGCCAGCAGCGGGACTAGCGGGAGAGAGACCCAGTACTTC
TRBJ2-2 TRBV5-4 . TRBD2 CASSLTSGANTGELFF TGTGCCAGCAGCCTGACTAGCGGAGCGAACACCGGGGAGCTGTTTTTT
TRBJ2-5 TRBV5-4 . TRBD1 CASSVSQGRGETQYF TGTGCCAGCAGCGTATCACAGGGGAGAGGGGAGACCCAGTACTTC
TRBJ1-1 TRBV2 . . CASNDDGVSYTEAFF TGTGCCAGCAACGATGACGGGGTATCGTACACTGAAGCTTTCTTT
TRBJ1-2 TRBV6-4 . . CASSDRRADANYGYTF TGTGCCAGCAGTGACAGGAGGGCCGATGCTAACTATGGCTACACCTTC
TRBJ2-2 TRBV2 once TRBD2 CASSGLAGGPGELFF TGTGCCAGCAGTGGACTAGCGGGAGGGCCGGGGGAGCTGTTTTTT
TRBJ2-3 TRBV2 . . CASSPNTLDTQYF TGTGCCAGCAGTCCTAATACCCTGGATACGCAGTATTTT
TRBJ1-1 TRBV15 once TRBD1 CATSGRTGGLWNTEAFF TGTGCCACCAGCGGACGGACAGGGGGCTTGTGGAACACTGAAGCTTTCTTT
TRBJ2-1 TRBV19 . . CASSIWGDLVYEQFF TGTGCCAGTAGTATATGGGGGGATTTGGTGTATGAGCAGTTCTTC
TRBJ2-1 TRBV18 . TRBD2 CASSPRLAGDNEQFF TGTGCCAGCTCACCCCGACTAGCGGGCGACAATGAGCAGTTCTTC
TRBJ2-5 TRBV19 . TRBD1 CASGRQGRETQYF TGTGCCAGTGGTAGACAGGGAAGGGAGACCCAGTACTTC
TRBJ1-5 TRBV6-5 . . CASSRGGPYQPQHF TGTGCCAGCAGTAGGGGGGGCCCCTATCAGCCCCAGCATTTT
TRBJ2-7 TRBV5-5 . TRBD2 CASSLATSGSPYEQYF TGTGCCAGCAGCTTAGCGACTAGCGGGAGTCCCTACGAGCAGTACTTC